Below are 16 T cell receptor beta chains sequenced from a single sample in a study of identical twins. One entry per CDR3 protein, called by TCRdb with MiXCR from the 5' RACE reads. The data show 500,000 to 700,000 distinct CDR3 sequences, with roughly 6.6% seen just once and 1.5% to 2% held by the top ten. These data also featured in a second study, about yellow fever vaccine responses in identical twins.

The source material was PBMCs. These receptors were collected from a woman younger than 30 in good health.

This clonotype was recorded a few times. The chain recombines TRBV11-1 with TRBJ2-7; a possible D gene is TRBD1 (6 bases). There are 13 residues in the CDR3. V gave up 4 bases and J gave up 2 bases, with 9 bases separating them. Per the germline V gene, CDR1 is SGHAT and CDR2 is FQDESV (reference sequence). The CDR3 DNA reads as TGTGCCAGCAGCTCGGACAGCACCTACGAGCAGTACTTC. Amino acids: CASSSDSTYEQYF.

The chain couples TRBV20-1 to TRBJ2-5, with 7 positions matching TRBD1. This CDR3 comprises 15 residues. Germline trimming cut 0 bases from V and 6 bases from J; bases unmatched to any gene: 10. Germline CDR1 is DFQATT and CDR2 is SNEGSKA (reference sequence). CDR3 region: CSARDSTGTVQTQYF. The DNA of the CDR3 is TGCAGTGCTAGAGATTCGACCGGGACAGTGCAGACCCAGTACTTC.

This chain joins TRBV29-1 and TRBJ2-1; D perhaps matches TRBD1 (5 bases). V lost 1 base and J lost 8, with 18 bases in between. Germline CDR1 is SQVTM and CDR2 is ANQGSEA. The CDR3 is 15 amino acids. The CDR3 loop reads CSVEGVRVPPDEQFF. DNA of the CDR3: TGCAGCGTTGAAGGGGTCAGGGTCCCCCCCGATGAGCAGTTCTTC.

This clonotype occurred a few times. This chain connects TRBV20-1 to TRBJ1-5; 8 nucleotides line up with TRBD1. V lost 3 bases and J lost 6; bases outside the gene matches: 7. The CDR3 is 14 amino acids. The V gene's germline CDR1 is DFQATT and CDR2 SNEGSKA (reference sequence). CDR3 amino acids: CSASVSTGVQPQHF. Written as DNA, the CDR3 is TGCAGTGCTAGTGTCTCGACAGGGGTTCAGCCCCAGCATTTT.

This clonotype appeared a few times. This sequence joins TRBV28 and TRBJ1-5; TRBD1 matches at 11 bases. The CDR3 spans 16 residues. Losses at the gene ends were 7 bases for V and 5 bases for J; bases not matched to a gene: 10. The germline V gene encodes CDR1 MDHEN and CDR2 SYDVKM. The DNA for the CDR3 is TGTGCCAGCATGGACAGGGGGCGCAGTATCGATCAGCCCCAGCATTTT. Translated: CASMDRGRSIDQPQHF.

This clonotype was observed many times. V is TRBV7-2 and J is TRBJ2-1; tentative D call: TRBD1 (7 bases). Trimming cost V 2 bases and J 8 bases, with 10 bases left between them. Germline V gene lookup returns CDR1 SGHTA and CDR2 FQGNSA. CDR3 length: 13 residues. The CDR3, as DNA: TGTGCCAGCAGCTTACAGGGGGGTTATGAGCAGTTCTTC. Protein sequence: CASSLQGGYEQFF.

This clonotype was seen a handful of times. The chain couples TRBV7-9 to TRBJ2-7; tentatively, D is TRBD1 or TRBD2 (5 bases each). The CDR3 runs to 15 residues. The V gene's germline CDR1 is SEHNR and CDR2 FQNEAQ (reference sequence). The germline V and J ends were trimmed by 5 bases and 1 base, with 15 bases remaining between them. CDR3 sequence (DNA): TGTGCCAGCAGCCCCCGGGACGGTGGATCCTACGAGCAGTACGTC. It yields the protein CASSPRDGGSYEQYV.

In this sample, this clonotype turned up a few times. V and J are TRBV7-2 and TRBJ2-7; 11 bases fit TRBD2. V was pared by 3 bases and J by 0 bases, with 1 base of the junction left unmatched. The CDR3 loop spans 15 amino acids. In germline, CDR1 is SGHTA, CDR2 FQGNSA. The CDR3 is CASSFSGRASYEQYF. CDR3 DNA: TGTGCCAGCAGCTTTAGCGGGAGGGCCTCCTACGAGCAGTACTTC.

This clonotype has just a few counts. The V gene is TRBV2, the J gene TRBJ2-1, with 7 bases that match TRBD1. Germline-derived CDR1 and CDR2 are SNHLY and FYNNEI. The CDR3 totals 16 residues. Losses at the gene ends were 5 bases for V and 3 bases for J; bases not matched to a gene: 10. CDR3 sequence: CASSRRATGVYNEQFF. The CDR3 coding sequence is TGTGCCAGCAGTCGTCGTGCAACAGGGGTCTACAATGAGCAGTTCTTC.

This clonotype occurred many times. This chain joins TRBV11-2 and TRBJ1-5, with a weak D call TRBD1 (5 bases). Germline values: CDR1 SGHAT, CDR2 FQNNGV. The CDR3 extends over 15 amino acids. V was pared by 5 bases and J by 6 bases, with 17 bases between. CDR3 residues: CASSIGAGSGQPQHF. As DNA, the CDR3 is TGTGCCAGCAGCATCGGAGCAGGGAGCGGTCAGCCCCAGCATTTT.

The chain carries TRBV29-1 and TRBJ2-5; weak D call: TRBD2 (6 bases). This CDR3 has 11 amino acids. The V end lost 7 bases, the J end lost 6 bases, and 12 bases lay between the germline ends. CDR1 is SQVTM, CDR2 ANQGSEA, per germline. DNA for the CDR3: TGCAGCGGCGGCGGGGTAAAGACCCAGTACTTC. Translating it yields CSGGGVKTQYF.

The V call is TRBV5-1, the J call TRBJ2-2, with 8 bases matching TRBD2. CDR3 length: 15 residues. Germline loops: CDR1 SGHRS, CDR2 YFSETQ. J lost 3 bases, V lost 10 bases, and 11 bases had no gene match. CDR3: CAAPPGTSDTGELFF. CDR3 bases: TGCGCCGCCCCTCCGGGGACTAGTGACACCGGGGAGCTGTTTTTT. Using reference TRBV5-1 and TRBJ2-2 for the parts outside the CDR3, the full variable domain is KAGVTQTPRYLIKTRGQQVTLSCSPISGHRSVSWYQQTPGQGLQFLFEYFSETQRNKGNFPGRFSGRQFSNSRSEMNVSTLELGDSALYLCAAPPGTSDTGELFFGEGSRLTVL.

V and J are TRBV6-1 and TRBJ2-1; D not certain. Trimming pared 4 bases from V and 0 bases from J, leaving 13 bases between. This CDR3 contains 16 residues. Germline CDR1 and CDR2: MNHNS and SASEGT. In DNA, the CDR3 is TGTGCCAGCAGTGCCGAACCTAGAGGCTCCTACAATGAGCAGTTCTTC. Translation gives CASSAEPRGSYNEQFF.

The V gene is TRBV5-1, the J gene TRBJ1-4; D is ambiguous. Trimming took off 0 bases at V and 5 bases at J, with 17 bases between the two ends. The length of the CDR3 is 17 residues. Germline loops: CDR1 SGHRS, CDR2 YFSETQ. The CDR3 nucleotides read TGCGCCAGCAGCTTGGTTCCCCAGGAGGGCGCCAATGAAAAACTGTTTTTT. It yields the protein CASSLVPQEGANEKLFF. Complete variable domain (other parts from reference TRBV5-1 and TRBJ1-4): KAGVTQTPRYLIKTRGQQVTLSCSPISGHRSVSWYQQTPGQGLQFLFEYFSETQRNKGNFPGRFSGRQFSNSRSEMNVSTLELGDSALYLCASSLVPQEGANEKLFFGSGTQLSVL.

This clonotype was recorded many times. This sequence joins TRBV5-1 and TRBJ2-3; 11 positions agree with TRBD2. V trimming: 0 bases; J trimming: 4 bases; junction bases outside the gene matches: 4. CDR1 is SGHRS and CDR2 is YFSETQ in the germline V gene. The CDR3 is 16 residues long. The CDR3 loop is CASSLGLAGGPDTQYF. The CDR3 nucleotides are TGCGCCAGCAGCTTGGGGCTAGCGGGAGGCCCAGATACGCAGTATTTT.

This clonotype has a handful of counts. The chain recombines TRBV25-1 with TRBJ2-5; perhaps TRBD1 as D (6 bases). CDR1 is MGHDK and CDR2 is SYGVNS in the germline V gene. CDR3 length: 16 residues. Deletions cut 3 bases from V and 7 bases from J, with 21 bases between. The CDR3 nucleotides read TGTGCCAGCAGTGAGGACAAGACAGGAATACTTGGGACCCAGTACTTC. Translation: CASSEDKTGILGTQYF.